The 11 T cell receptor beta chains below all came from one sample that was sequenced in a study of graft-versus-host responses after intestinal transplantation. These TCRs' antigens remain unknown. Only in-frame clones appear in the TCRdb table, and some are missing; sequencing was by immunoSEQ multiplex PCR. The sample holds about 110,000 clones, about 93% seen once. Sequenced material: unstimulated CD8+ T cells sorted from spleen or lymph node cells, taken before intestinal transplant. Source of these receptors: a human donor who received an intestinal transplant.

CDR3: CASSLSAPDSTPYEQYF. The CDR3 nucleotides are TGTGCCAGCAGTTTATCAGCTCCCGACAGTACCCCCTACGAGCAGTACTTC. The gene calls are TRBV27 and TRBJ2-7, with D perhaps matching TRBD1 (5 bases). With 0 bases removed from V and 2 bases from J, the gap between germline ends came to 17 bases. Looked up from germline, CDR1 is MNHEY and CDR2 is SMNVEV (reference sequence). This CDR3 spans 17 amino acids.

This sequence joins TRBV27 and TRBJ1-5; D unclear. CDR1 and CDR2 (germline): MNHEY, SMNVEV (reference sequence). The V end lost 2 bases, the J end lost 3 bases, and 8 bases lay between the germline ends. The CDR3 loop spans 14 amino acids. The CDR3 is CASSLIGFNQPQHF. In nucleotides, the CDR3 is TGTGCCAGCAGTTTAATTGGGTTCAATCAGCCCCAGCATTTT.

The J gene is TRBJ2-5, the V gene TRBV7-6, with TRBD2 identical over 13 bases. Trimming took 2 bases from V and 1 from J; bases not matched to a gene: 4. The CDR3 extends over 17 amino acids. Germline assignment: CDR1 SGHVS and CDR2 FNYEAQ. This chain's CDR3 is CASSLSRTSGGQETQYF. In DNA, the CDR3 is TGTGCCAGCAGCTTATCCCGGACTAGCGGGGGCCAAGAGACCCAGTACTTC.

This chain joins TRBV13 and TRBJ2-1; TRBD1 aligns across 7 bases. The germline V gene encodes CDR1 PRHDT and CDR2 FYEKMQ (reference sequence). CDR3 length equals 14 residues. Trimming at V came to 3 bases and at J to 4 bases, leaving 3 bases not matched to a gene. In nucleotides, the CDR3 is TGTGCCAGCAGCTTTGGGGACAGTTACAATGAGCAGTTCTTC. It specifies CASSFGDSYNEQFF.

The V gene is TRBV6-1, the J gene TRBJ2-7; 7 bases agree with TRBD1. The CDR3 runs to 14 residues. V gave up 5 bases and J gave up 3 bases; unmatched junction bases: 7. Germline assignment: CDR1 MNHNS and CDR2 SASEGT. The CDR3: CASSPDRVGYEQYF. The CDR3, as DNA: TGTGCCAGCAGTCCAGACAGGGTGGGCTACGAGCAGTACTTC.

The table lists this clone with a few counts. CDR3 loop: CASSYTDLGYTF. The CDR3 nucleotides read TGTGCCAGCAGTTACACAGATCTTGGCTACACCTTC. The chain recombines TRBV6-6 with TRBJ1-2; D is unresolved. The CDR3 consists of 12 residues. CDR1 is MNHNY and CDR2 is SVGAGI in the germline V gene (reference sequence). Trimming took off 2 bases at V and 7 bases at J, with 8 bases between the two ends.

The V call is TRBV19, the J call TRBJ1-5, with D perhaps matching TRBD1 (5 bases). Germline values: CDR1 LNHDA, CDR2 SQIVND (reference sequence). This CDR3 contains 15 residues. V gave up 1 base and J gave up 6 bases, with 13 bases separating them. This CDR3 reads CASSIGSGSSQPQHF. The CDR3 coding sequence is TGTGCCAGTAGTATAGGTTCAGGGTCCAGTCAGCCCCAGCATTTT.

The chain recombines TRBV5-4 with TRBJ2-1, with D unclear. CDR1 is SGHNT, CDR2 YYREEE, per germline (reference sequence). V lost 0 bases to trimming and J lost 8 bases, with 9 bases between them. The CDR3 sequence is 13 residues long. The CDR3 nucleotides read TGTGCCAGCAGCTTGGGGCTAGTCTATGAGCAGTTCTTC. As protein: CASSLGLVYEQFF. Together with reference TRBV5-4 and TRBJ2-1, the CDR3 gives the full variable domain: ETGVTQSPTHLIKTRGQQVTLRCSSQSGHNTVSWYQQALGQGPQFIFQYYREEENGRGNFPPRFSGLQFPNYSSELNVNALELDDSALYLCASSLGLVYEQFFGPGTRLTVL.

The chain has TRBV6-5 and TRBJ2-1; D uncertain. Germline CDR1 reads MNHEY; CDR2 reads SVGAGI. V lost 6 bases to trimming and J lost 4 bases, with 10 bases between them. The CDR3 runs to 13 residues. CDR3 nucleotides: TGTGCCAGCAGCCGAGACTCGTACAATGAGCAGTTCTTC. As protein: CASSRDSYNEQFF.

The V gene is TRBV5-1, the J gene TRBJ2-1; 8 nucleotides match TRBD2. Trimming cost V 6 bases and J 10 bases; bases outside gene matches: 15. Germline CDR1 reads SGHRS; CDR2 reads YFSETQ. This CDR3 is 15 amino acids long. CDR3 sequence reads: CASTIGLANLREQFF. The CDR3 DNA follows: TGCGCCAGCACCATCGGACTAGCTAATTTAAGGGAGCAGTTCTTC.

The V gene is TRBV11-1, the J gene TRBJ2-7, with D perhaps TRBD1 (6 bases). The CDR3 loop spans 15 amino acids. The V gene lost 5 bases and the J gene lost 3 bases, with 17 bases spanning the gap. In germline, CDR1 is SGHAT, CDR2 FQDESV (reference sequence). CDR3 amino acids: CASSQTPGHIYEQYF. The CDR3 DNA is TGTGCCAGCAGCCAGACCCCGGGACACATCTACGAGCAGTACTTC.